This T cell receptor beta chain was sequenced in a study of blood T cell repertoires in COVID-19. Study in general: Sites in the United States, Italy and Spain provided acute and convalescent COVID-19 samples. T cells, B-cell-depleted T cells, or PBMCs supplied cDNA or gDNA.

Source study methods: It was from reference gene primer amplification that nucleated cell counts were estimated. Produced via immunoSEQ multiplex PCR; TCRdb's table is partial and in-frame only. From that table come the V and J calls and clone size; the DNA was used to work out D and trimming. This table has approximately 84,000 clones, 75% to 85% appearing once. The specimen sequenced was peripheral blood. This TCR derives from a woman aged 80 or over with acute or convalescent COVID-19.

In DNA form, the CDR3 reads TGTGCCAGCAGTGCAGGGATCCACGAGCAGTACTTC. It encodes CASSAGIHEQYF. The rearrangement joins TRBV2 to TRBJ2-7; tentatively, D is TRBD1 (5 bases). The V end lost 4 bases, the J end lost 5 bases, and 9 bases lay between the germline ends. The germline CDR1 and CDR2 sequences are SNHLY and FYNNEI. The CDR3 sequence is 12 residues long.